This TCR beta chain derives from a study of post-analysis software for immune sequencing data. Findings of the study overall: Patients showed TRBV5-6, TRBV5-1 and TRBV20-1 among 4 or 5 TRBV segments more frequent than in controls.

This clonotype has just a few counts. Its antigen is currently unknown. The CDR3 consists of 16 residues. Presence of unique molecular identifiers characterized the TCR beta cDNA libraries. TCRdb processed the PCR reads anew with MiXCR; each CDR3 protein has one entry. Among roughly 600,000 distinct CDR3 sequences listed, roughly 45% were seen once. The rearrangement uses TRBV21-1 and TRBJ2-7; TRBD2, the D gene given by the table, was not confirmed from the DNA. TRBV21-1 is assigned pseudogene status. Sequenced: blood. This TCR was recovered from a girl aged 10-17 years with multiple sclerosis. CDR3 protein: CASSREEPPKTYEQYF. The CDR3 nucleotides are TGTGCCAGCAGCCGGGAGGAGCCGCCGAAAACCTACGAGCAGTACTTC.